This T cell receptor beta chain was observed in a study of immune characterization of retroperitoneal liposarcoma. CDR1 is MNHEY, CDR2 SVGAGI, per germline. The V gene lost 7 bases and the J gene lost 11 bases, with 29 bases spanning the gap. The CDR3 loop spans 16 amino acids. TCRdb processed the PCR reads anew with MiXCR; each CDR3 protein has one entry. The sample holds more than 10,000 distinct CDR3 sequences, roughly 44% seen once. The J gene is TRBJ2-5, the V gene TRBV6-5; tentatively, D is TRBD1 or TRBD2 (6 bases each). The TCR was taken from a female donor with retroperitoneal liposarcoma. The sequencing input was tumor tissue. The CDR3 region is CASTSRRTTRDNEQYF. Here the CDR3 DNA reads TGTGCCAGCACTTCACGACGGACTACAAGGGACAATGAGCAGTACTTC.